This TCR beta chain was sequenced in a study of blood T cell repertoires in COVID-19. Sequencing was performed with immunoSEQ multiplex PCR; in TCRdb, only in-frame clones are kept and a portion is missing. The table has about 210,000 clones, 81% seen once. What was sequenced was PBMCs or T cells enriched from blood (not recorded which). This sequence was found in a woman in her fifties or sixties with acute COVID-19.

The CDR3 here is CASSPDPRQRGGYTDTQYF. The CDR3 DNA follows: TGTGCCAGCAGTCCCGACCCGCGGCAGCGGGGGGGATACACAGATACGCAGTATTTT. This chain links TRBV6-2 or TRBV6-3 with TRBJ2-3; 10 bases fit TRBD2. This CDR3 is 19 amino acids long. The V gene end was trimmed by 5 bases and the J gene end by 2 bases; junction bases not matched to a gene: 16. The germline V gene encodes CDR1 MNHEY and CDR2 SVGEGT.